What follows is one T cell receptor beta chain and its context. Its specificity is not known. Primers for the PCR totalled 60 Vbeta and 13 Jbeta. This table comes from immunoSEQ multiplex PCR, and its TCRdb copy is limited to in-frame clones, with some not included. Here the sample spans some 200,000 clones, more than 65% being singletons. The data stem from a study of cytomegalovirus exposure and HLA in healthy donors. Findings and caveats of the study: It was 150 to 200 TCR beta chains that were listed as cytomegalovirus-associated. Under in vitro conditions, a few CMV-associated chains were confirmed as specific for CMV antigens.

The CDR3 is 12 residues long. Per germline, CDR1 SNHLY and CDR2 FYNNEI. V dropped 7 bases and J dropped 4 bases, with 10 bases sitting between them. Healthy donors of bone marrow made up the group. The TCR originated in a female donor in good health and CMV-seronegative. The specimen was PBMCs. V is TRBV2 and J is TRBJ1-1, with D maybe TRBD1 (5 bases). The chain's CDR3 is CASNKDSTEAFF. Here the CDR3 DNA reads TGTGCCAGCAATAAAGACAGCACTGAAGCTTTCTTT.